One sample yielded the 5 T cell receptor beta chains listed below, sequenced in a study of a mutant IDH1 vaccine in newly diagnosed glioma. As to time point: week 11, during vaccination. Each dose of the vaccine consisted of 300 ug of mutant IDH1 20-mer peptide, with topical imiquimod. These receptors have no identified antigens. Using immunoSEQ multiplex PCR, the repertoire was profiled, and TCRdb retains in-frame clones only, with some absent. Among roughly 60,000 clones listed, roughly 80% were seen once. Source: PBMCs, taken from a glioma patient whose treatment included an IDH1 peptide vaccine. The receptors derive from a man aged 25 to 40 with glioma.

This clone was recorded once. CDR3 coding DNA: TGTGCCAGCAGCTCCATAGGGGAGTACACCTTC. Its protein is CASSSIGEYTF. This rearrangement joins TRBV9 to TRBJ1-2; D perhaps matches TRBD1 (5 bases). The CDR3 totals 11 residues. Trimming pared 4 bases from V and 11 bases from J, leaving 12 bases between. CDR1 and CDR2 (germline): SGDLS, YYNGEE.

This chain joins TRBV7-9 and TRBJ1-1; possible D gene TRBD1, 5 bases. The CDR3 spans 17 residues. Trimming took 1 base from V and 9 from J, leaving 24 bases between them. Germline loops: CDR1 SEHNR, CDR2 FQNEAQ (reference sequence). The chain's CDR3 is CASSLVSAGRVWEKAFF. The CDR3 DNA reads as TGTGCCAGCAGCTTAGTCTCGGCAGGGCGGGTCTGGGAAAAAGCTTTCTTT.

CDR3 sequence reads: CASSPRSVMNTEAFF. In nucleotides, the CDR3 is TGTGCCAGCAGTCCCCGTTCAGTCATGAACACTGAAGCTTTCTTT. The chain recombines TRBV27 with TRBJ1-1; no definite D call. The CDR3 spans 15 residues. The germline CDR1 and CDR2 sequences are MNHEY and SMNVEV (reference sequence). V was shortened by 5 bases and J by 0 bases, with 13 bases between the two germline ends.

The V call is TRBV9, the J call TRBJ1-6, with D hard to call. V gave up 1 base and J gave up 10 bases, with 15 bases separating them. This CDR3 spans 15 amino acids. Germline values: CDR1 SGDLS, CDR2 YYNGEE. The CDR3: CASSVSGYVGSPLHF. CDR3 sequence (DNA): TGTGCCAGCAGCGTATCCGGGTATGTAGGATCACCCCTCCACTTT.

The rearrangement joins TRBV11-2 to TRBJ1-3; D gene uncertain. V dropped 3 bases and J dropped 0 bases, with 3 bases sitting between them. Germline V gene sequence: CDR1 SGHAT, CDR2 FQNNGV. The CDR3 is 13 residues long. CDR3 residues: CASSLNSGNTIYF. The CDR3 DNA reads TGTGCCAGCAGCTTGAACTCTGGAAACACCATATATTTT.